This T cell receptor (beta chain) was retrieved from a study of blood T cell repertoires in COVID-19. CDR1 is MGHRA, CDR2 YSYEKL, per germline. J gave up 4 bases and V 0 bases, and 3 bases lay outside the gene matches. This CDR3 spans 15 amino acids. Participants' reported clinical history set cohort assignment. In the original processing: Reference gene primer amplification yielded estimated nucleated cell counts. Here immunoSEQ multiplex PCR was the method, and the copy in TCRdb shows in-frame clones only, minus some. That table supplies the V and J calls and clone size; D and trimming were determined from the DNA. The repertoire holds fewer than 350,000 clones, with 80% to 90% as singletons.

The chain combines TRBV4-1 with TRBJ2-5; 9 bases are shared with TRBD1. The TCR was taken from a woman aged 35 to 49 with acute COVID-19. Source material: PBMCs or T cells enriched from blood (not recorded which). CDR3 sequence (DNA): TGCGCCAGCAGCCAAGATTGGGGACAGGGAGAGACCCAGTACTTC. Translation: CASSQDWGQGETQYF.